The 3 T cell receptor beta chains below come from one sample, sequenced in a study of T-cell memory formation after mild COVID-19. One entry per CDR3 protein, called by TCRdb with MiXCR from the 5' RACE reads. The sample comprises about 210,000 distinct CDR3 sequences, around 25% of which are singletons, and roughly 10% rests with the top ten. Sequenced input: PBMCs or a T cell subset sorted from them (not recorded which). The receptors originated from an adult woman who had mild COVID-19 (a few samples of this study predate the infection). Cell type and time point are not known.

The chain links TRBV7-9 to TRBJ1-1; tentatively, D is TRBD1 (5 bases). V was clipped by 3 bases and J by 3 bases, with 14 bases between them. Germline loops: CDR1 SEHNR, CDR2 FQNEAQ (reference sequence). The CDR3 totals 15 residues. The CDR3 here is CASSLGGGEDTEAFF. DNA of the CDR3: TGTGCCAGCAGCTTGGGCGGGGGAGAAGACACTGAAGCTTTCTTT.

This clonotype was counted a few times. V and J are TRBV19 and TRBJ2-7; 7 bases map to TRBD2. This CDR3 is built from 15 residues. CDR1 and CDR2 from the germline V gene are LNHDA and SQIVND (reference sequence). Trimming at V came to 3 bases and at J to 4 bases, leaving 9 bases not matched to a gene. CDR3 sequence (DNA): TGTGCCAGTAGTATCTCTACTAGCGACATTTACGAGCAGTACTTC. It translates to CASSISTSDIYEQYF.

This clonotype was counted only a few times. The gene calls are TRBV6-6 and TRBJ2-1; D is unresolved. Germline values: CDR1 MNHNY, CDR2 SVGAGI (reference sequence). V was shortened by 2 bases and J by 6 bases, with 8 bases between the two germline ends. The CDR3 is 13 residues long. The CDR3 here is CASSYASPNEQFF. Here the CDR3 DNA reads TGTGCCAGCAGTTACGCCAGCCCCAATGAGCAGTTCTTC.